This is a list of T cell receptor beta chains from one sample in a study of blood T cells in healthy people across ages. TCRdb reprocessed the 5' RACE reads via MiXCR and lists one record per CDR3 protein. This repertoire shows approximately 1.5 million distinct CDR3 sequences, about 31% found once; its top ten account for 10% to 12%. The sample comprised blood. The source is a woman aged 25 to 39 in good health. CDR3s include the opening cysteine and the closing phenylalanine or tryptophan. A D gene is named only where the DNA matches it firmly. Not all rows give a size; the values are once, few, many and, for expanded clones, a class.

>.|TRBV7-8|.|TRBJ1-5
TGTGCCAGCAGCTTAGTACCCAGACTCTTCAATCAGCCCCAGCATTTT
CASSLVPRLFNQPQHF
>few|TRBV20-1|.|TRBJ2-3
TGCAGTGCTAGAGCGTCCTACACAGATACGCAGTATTTT
CSARASYTDTQYF
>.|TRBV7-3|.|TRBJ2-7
TGTGCCAGCAGCTTCGAGGTCTTCTCCGAGCAGTACTTC
CASSFEVFSEQYF
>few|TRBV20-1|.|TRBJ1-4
TGCAGTGCTAGCTCTGGACAGAGTGCAACTAATGAAAAACTGTTTTTT
CSASSGQSATNEKLFF
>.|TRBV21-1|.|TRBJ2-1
TGTGCCAGCAGCAAAGTTTATGAGCCGGGAGGGGTGGATGAGCAGTTCTTC
CASSKVYEPGGVDEQFF
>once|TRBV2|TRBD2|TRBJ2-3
TGTGCCCTAGGGGAGACTAGCGTAACAGATACGCAGTATTTT
CALGETSVTDTQYF
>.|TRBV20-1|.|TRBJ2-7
TGCAGTGCTAGGTTCGGCAGCTCCTACGAGCAGTACTTC
CSARFGSSYEQYF
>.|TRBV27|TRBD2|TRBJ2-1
TGTGCCAGCAGTTTAATCCTAGCGGGAGGGCTTTGGGATGAGCAGTTCTTC
CASSLILAGGLWDEQFF
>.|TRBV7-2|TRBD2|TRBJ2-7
TGTGCCAGCAGCCCCCGGGGGGTTGCCTACGAGCAGTACTTC
CASSPRGVAYEQYF
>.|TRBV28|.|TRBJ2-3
TGTGCCAGCAGTTTAGGCGGGGCCCCGGGGGATACGCAGTATTTT
CASSLGGAPGDTQYF
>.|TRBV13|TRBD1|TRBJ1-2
TGTGCCAGCAGCAGGTCCCAGGGGGCGCGATCTGGCTACACCTTC
CASSRSQGARSGYTF
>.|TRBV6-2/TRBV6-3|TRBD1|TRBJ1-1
TGTGCCAGCAGTTACTCGGACAGGGGGAACACTGAAGCTTTCTTT
CASSYSDRGNTEAFF
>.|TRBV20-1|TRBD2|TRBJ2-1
TGCAGTGCTAAGGGACTAGCGGGAAGTTTTGAGCAGTTCTTC
CSAKGLAGSFEQFF
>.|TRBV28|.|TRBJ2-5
TGTGCCAGCAGTTTCGGTGAAAGGGCCGCACAAGAGACCCAGTACTTC
CASSFGERAAQETQYF
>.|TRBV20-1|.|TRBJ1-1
TGCAGGGCCGAACTGGCGGGTGAAGCTTTCTTT
CRAELAGEAFF
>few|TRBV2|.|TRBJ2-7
TGTGCCAGCAGGGAGGACGGGTTATACGAGCAGTACTTC
CASREDGLYEQYF
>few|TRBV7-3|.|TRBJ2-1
TGTGCCAGCAGCCCACAGGGTGCCCTCTTAAGCTCCTACAATGAGCAGTTCTTC
CASSPQGALLSSYNEQFF
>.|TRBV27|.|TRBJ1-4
TGTGCCAGCAGGCCAAATCAGGGGGAAAAACTGTTTTTT
CASRPNQGEKLFF
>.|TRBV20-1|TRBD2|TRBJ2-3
TGCAGTGCTAGTCGGAGCGGGAGGCCAGATACGCAGTATTTT
CSASRSGRPDTQYF
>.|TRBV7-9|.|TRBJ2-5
TGTGCCAGCAGCCCCTGGGACCGTAAAGAGACCCAGTACTTC
CASSPWDRKETQYF
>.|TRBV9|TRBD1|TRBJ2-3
TGTGCCAGCAGCGTGGGACAGGGGTCAGATACGCAGTATTTT
CASSVGQGSDTQYF
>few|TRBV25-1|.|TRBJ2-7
TGTGCCACCTCCCCAGGGGCGCTTGAGCAGTACTTC
CATSPGALEQYF
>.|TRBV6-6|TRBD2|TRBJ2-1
TGTGCCAGCAGTTTTGGACTAGCGAATGAGCAGTTCTTC
CASSFGLANEQFF
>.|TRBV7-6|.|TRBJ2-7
TGTGCCAGCAGCCCCAGGACATTCTACGAGCAGTACTTC
CASSPRTFYEQYF
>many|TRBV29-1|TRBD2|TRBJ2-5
TGCAGCCATGAGGCGGAGCGGGAGCGGGAGACCCAGTACTTC
CSHEAERERETQYF
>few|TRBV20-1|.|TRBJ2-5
TGCAGTGCTAGTCGGACGAATCAAGAGACCCAGTACTTC
CSASRTNQETQYF
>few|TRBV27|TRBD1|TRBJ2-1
TGTGCCAGCAGCTATATGGGACAGGGTTCCTACAATGAGCAGTTCTTC
CASSYMGQGSYNEQFF